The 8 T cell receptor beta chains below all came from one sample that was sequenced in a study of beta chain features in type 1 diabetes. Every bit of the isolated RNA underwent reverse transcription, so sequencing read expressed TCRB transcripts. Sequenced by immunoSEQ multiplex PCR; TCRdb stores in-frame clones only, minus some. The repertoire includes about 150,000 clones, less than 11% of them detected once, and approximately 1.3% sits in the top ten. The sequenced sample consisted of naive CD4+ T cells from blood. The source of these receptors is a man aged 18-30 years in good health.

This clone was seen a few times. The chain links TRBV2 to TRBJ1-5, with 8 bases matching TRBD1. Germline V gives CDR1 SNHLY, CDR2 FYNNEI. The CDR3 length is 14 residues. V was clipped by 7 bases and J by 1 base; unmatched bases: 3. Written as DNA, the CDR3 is TGTGCCAGCACCGGACAGGGAAGCAATCAGCCCCAGCATTTT. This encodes CASTGQGSNQPQHF.

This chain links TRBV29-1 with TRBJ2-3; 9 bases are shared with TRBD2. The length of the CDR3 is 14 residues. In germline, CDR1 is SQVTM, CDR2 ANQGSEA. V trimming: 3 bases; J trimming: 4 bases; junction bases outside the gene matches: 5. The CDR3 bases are TGCAGCGTTGAGCGGGGGGGCCGAGCAGATACGCAGTATTTT. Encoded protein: CSVERGGRADTQYF.

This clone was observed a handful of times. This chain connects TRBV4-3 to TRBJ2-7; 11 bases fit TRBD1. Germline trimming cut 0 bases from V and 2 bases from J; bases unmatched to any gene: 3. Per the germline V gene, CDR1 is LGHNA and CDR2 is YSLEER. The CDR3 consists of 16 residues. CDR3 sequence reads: CASSQDGQGATYEQYF. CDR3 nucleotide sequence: TGCGCCAGCAGCCAAGATGGACAGGGGGCCACCTACGAGCAGTACTTC.

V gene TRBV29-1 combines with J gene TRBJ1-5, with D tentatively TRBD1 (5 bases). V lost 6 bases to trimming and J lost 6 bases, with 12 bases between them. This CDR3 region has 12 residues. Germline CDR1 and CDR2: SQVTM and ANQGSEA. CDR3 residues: CSVGDSSQPQHF. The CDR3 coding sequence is TGCAGCGTAGGGGACTCCAGTCAGCCCCAGCATTTT.

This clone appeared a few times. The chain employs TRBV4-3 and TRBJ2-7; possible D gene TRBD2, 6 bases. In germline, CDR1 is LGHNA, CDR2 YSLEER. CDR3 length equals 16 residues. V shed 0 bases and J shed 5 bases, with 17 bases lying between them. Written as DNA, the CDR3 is TGCGCCAGCAGCCAAGATGGGGGGACCCCTCTTGACGAGCAGTACTTC. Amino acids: CASSQDGGTPLDEQYF.

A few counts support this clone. The CDR3 spells CASSGDLVGYTF. CDR3 nucleotides: TGCGCCAGCAGCGGGGACTTGGTTGGCTACACCTTC. The chain joins TRBV5-1 to TRBJ1-2; a possible D gene is TRBD1 (5 bases). CDR1 and CDR2 (germline): SGHRS, YFSETQ. There are 12 residues in the CDR3. Trimming took 4 bases from V and 7 from J, leaving 11 bases between them.

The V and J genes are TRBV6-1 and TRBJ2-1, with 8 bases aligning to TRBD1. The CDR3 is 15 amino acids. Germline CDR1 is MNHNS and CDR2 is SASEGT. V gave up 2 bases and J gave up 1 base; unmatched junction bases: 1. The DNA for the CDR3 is TGTGCCAGCAGTGAAACAGGGGGTTCCTACAATGAGCAGTTCTTC. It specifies CASSETGGSYNEQFF.

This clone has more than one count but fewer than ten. DNA of the CDR3: TGTGCCAGTAGTATAGTAGGGGACACCGATCAGCCCCAGCATTTT. It specifies CASSIVGDTDQPQHF. The genes are TRBV19 and TRBJ1-5, with D perhaps TRBD1 (6 bases). Deletions cut 1 base from V and 5 bases from J, with 12 bases between. The CDR3 runs to 15 residues. The V gene's germline CDR1 is LNHDA and CDR2 SQIVND (reference sequence).